The subject of this entry is one T cell receptor beta chain. What it binds is unknown. The CDR3 is 16 amino acids. The germline V gene encodes CDR1 MGHRA and CDR2 YSYEKL. Losses at the gene ends were 3 bases for V and 4 bases for J; bases not matched to a gene: 5. Primers: 60 Vbeta forward and 13 Jbeta reverse. In the study's own analysis: There were 80 million to 95 million unique TCR beta chains by a later count, and 10 million to 12 million of them were shared. Clones were sequenced by immunoSEQ multiplex PCR, and TCRdb holds only the in-frame ones, with some missing. V and J calls and clone size are those listed in that table; D and trimming were worked out from the DNA. The sample has some 200,000 clones, 70% to 80% seen once; the top ten hold 0.2% to 0.25%. The sample comes from a study of cytomegalovirus exposure and HLA in healthy donors. Study-level information: Prior work identified 95 million to 120 million unique TCR beta sequences in 150 million to 200 million T cells.

Study results and limitations: Per a prior analysis, the majority of TCR beta V segments were productive roughly 90% or roughly 30% of the time. Among TCR beta chains of equal frequency, HLA-associated ones were more clonally expanded in a later analysis.

This clonotype originated in a girl aged 2 to 9 in good health and CMV-seronegative. The source material was PBMCs. V gene TRBV4-1 combines with J gene TRBJ2-1; 11 bases fit TRBD2. The CDR3 nucleotides read TGCGCCAGCAGCCACGGGACTAGCGGTATATACAATGAGCAGTTCTTC. This codes for CASSHGTSGIYNEQFF.